Each of the 27 T cell receptor beta chains below was sequenced from the same sample in a study of blood T cell repertoires in COVID-19. Profiled with immunoSEQ multiplex PCR; TCRdb holds only in-frame clones, not every one. Here the sample spans roughly 250,000 clones, approximately 90% being singletons. Sequencing used peripheral blood. Receptors were obtained from a woman between 40 and 55 years old with acute or convalescent COVID-19.

The V call is TRBV10-3, the J call TRBJ1-4, with D possibly TRBD1 on 6 matching bases. Trimming took off 10 bases at V and 7 bases at J, with 13 bases between the two ends. The CDR3 loop spans 12 amino acids. The germline gives CDR1 ENHRY, CDR2 SYGVKD. In DNA, the CDR3 is TGTGCCACCTCACAGGGTGGTGAAAAACTGTTTTTT. It specifies CATSQGGEKLFF.

The rearrangement joins TRBV28 to TRBJ1-5; D remains ambiguous. Germline values: CDR1 MDHEN, CDR2 SYDVKM. The CDR3 spans 12 residues. The ends were cut back, 1 base at V and 8 bases at J, with 6 bases in the middle. The CDR3 loop reads CASSLFQKPQHF. In DNA, the CDR3 is TGTGCCAGCAGTTTATTTCAAAAGCCCCAGCATTTT.

J is TRBJ2-3 and V is TRBV27; 7 positions match TRBD1. CDR1 is MNHEY and CDR2 is SMNVEV in the germline V gene (reference sequence). The CDR3 is 15 residues long. The trim removed 1 base at V and 4 bases at J, leaving 5 bases unmatched. The CDR3 sequence is CASSLWGQPPDTQYF. The CDR3 DNA is TGTGCCAGCAGTTTATGGGGACAGCCTCCAGATACGCAGTATTTT.

The chain links TRBV9 to TRBJ1-4, with 7 positions matching TRBD1. The ends lost 4 bases at V and 7 bases at J; junction bases unmatched: 13. Per the germline V gene, CDR1 is SGDLS and CDR2 is YYNGEE. CDR3 length: 16 residues. The CDR3 DNA follows: TGTGCCAGCAGCCCCACCCTACAGGGGCGGCGTGAAAAACTGTTTTTT. It codes for CASSPTLQGRREKLFF.

The chain is built from TRBV5-6 and TRBJ2-5; tentatively, D is TRBD2 (6 bases). Trimming cost V 0 bases and J 9 bases, with 9 bases left between them. This CDR3 is built from 12 residues. CDR1 is SGHDT and CDR2 is YYEEEE in the germline V gene. The DNA for the CDR3 is TGTGCCAGCAGCTTGGGACTAGGGTCCCAGTACTTC. This gives the protein CASSLGLGSQYF.

This chain links TRBV19 with TRBJ2-5; TRBD1 agrees at 8 bases. This CDR3 has 19 residues. After removal of 4 bases from V and 2 bases from J, the junction contained 18 bases not matched to a gene. Germline CDR1 reads LNHDA; CDR2 reads SQIVND (reference sequence). As DNA, the CDR3 is TGTGCCAGTAGTAGACAGAAAGTGGGACAGGCGGTGGCTCAAGAGACCCAGTACTTC. It encodes CASSRQKVGQAVAQETQYF. The whole variable domain, remainder taken from reference TRBV19 and TRBJ2-5, is DGGITQSPKYLFRKEGQNVTLSCEQNLNHDAMYWYRQDPGQGLRLIYYSQIVNDFQKGDIAEGYSVSREKKESFPLTVTSAQKNPTAFYLCASSRQKVGQAVAQETQYFGPGTRLLVL.

The chain recombines TRBV5-1 with TRBJ2-7; TRBD1 matches 10 bases. The CDR3 is made up of 14 amino acids. J lost 2 bases, V lost 4 bases, and 3 bases had no gene match. Looked up from germline, CDR1 is SGHRS and CDR2 is YFSETQ. The CDR3 DNA is TGCGCCAGCAGCCACGGACAGGGGGCCTACGAGCAGTACGTC. It translates to CASSHGQGAYEQYV.

V is TRBV7-6 and J is TRBJ2-2; 9 bases fit TRBD1. The V gene's germline CDR1 is SGHVS and CDR2 FNYEAQ. The V and J ends lost 4 bases and 7 bases, in that order; junction bases with no gene match: 10. There are 16 residues in the CDR3. CDR3 sequence: CASSSARTGVGGELFF. The CDR3 DNA is TGTGCCAGCAGCTCCGCCCGGACAGGGGTGGGCGGGGAGCTGTTTTTT.

The CDR3 nucleotides are TGTGCCAGCAGGACAGGGGCCTTCTATGGCTACACCTTC. Translating it yields CASRTGAFYGYTF. The chain carries TRBV6-5 and TRBJ1-2; 8 nucleotides line up with TRBD1. The CDR3 runs 13 residues. V dropped 6 bases and J dropped 4; count of bases not matched to a gene: 4. Germline assignment: CDR1 MNHEY and CDR2 SVGAGI.

This clone was counted only a few times. This sequence joins TRBV30 and TRBJ1-1; 7 positions match TRBD1. The CDR3 has 13 residues. Germline CDR1 GTSNPN, CDR2 SVGIG (reference sequence). V gave up 0 bases and J gave up 5 bases; unmatched junction bases: 3. DNA of the CDR3: TGTGCCTGGAGTGTGACAGGGAGAACTGAAGCTTTCTTT. Its translation is CAWSVTGRTEAFF.

The rearrangement uses TRBV19 and TRBJ1-5; no clear D. Germline V CDR1 and CDR2: LNHDA, SQIVND (reference sequence). V gave up 10 bases and J gave up 2 bases, with 12 bases separating them. The CDR3 runs 13 residues. This CDR3 is CATIANGNQPQHF. CDR3 sequence (DNA): TGTGCCACCATAGCAAATGGCAATCAGCCCCAGCATTTT.

This chain connects TRBV2 to TRBJ1-2; 10 bases line up with TRBD1. V lost 6 bases and J lost 8; bases outside the gene matches: 3. In germline, CDR1 is SNHLY, CDR2 FYNNEI. The CDR3 has 12 amino acids. CDR3 in DNA: TGTGCCAGCAGGGGACAGGGGAACGGCTACACCTTC. Protein sequence: CASRGQGNGYTF. The full variable domain, completed using reference TRBV2 and TRBJ1-2, is EPEVTQTPSHQVTQMGQEVILRCVPISNHLYFYWYRQILGQKVEFLVSFYNNEISEKSEIFDDQFSVERPDGSNFTLKIRSTKLEDSAMYFCASRGQGNGYTFGSGTRLTVV.

The chain recombines TRBV3-1 (or the pseudogene TRBV3-2) with TRBJ2-2; 11 nucleotides align to TRBD2. V trimming: 4 bases; J trimming: 0 bases; junction bases outside the gene matches: 1. The germline CDR1 and CDR2 sequences are LGHDT and YNNKEL (reference sequence). This CDR3 region has 16 residues. The CDR3, as DNA: TGTGCCAGCAGCCTGGGACTAGCGGCGAACACCGGGGAGCTGTTTTTT. Its protein product is CASSLGLAANTGELFF.

The count of this clone is one. The chain couples TRBV21-1 to TRBJ1-2; the DNA was not compared with TRBD1, the D call given in the table. TRBV21-1 is classified as a pseudogene. This CDR3 has 14 amino acids. The CDR3 DNA follows: TGTGCCAGCAGCGGACCGGACAGGGGGCAAGGCTACACCTTC. The encoded protein is CASSGPDRGQGYTF.

The chain recombines TRBV3-1 (or the pseudogene TRBV3-2) with TRBJ1-2; 8 bases align to TRBD1. This CDR3 region has 15 residues. V lost 4 bases to trimming and J lost 0 bases; unmatched junction nucleotides: 4. CDR1 LGHDT and CDR2 YNNKEL come from the germline V gene (reference sequence). The CDR3 is CASSPTGGTNYGYTF. CDR3 nucleotides: TGTGCCAGCAGCCCAACAGGGGGTACTAACTATGGCTACACCTTC.

V is TRBV2 and J is TRBJ1-1, with unresolved D. Germline CDR1 SNHLY, CDR2 FYNNEI. The ends were cut back, 5 bases at V and 1 base at J, with 8 bases in the middle. The CDR3 loop spans 13 amino acids. The CDR3: CASSFGENTEAFF. CDR3 DNA sequence: TGTGCCAGCAGTTTCGGGGAGAACACTGAAGCTTTCTTT.

V and J are TRBV7-8 and TRBJ1-2, with D hard to call. Trimming took 3 bases from V and 5 from J, leaving 13 bases between them. The CDR3 covers 14 residues. CDR1 and CDR2 (germline): SGHVS, FQNEAQ. CDR3 protein: CASSFETGLYGYTF. CDR3 DNA: TGTGCCAGCAGCTTCGAGACGGGGTTATATGGCTACACCTTC.

The genes are TRBV4-2 and TRBJ1-2; weak D call: TRBD1 (5 bases). V gave up 0 bases and J gave up 4 bases, with 21 bases separating them. CDR1 and CDR2 (germline): LGHNA, YNFKEQ. The CDR3 has 18 amino acids. For the CDR3, the DNA is TGTGCCAGCAGCCAAGATTTACCCAGGGAAGGGCTCGCCTATGGCTACACCTTC. The encoded protein is CASSQDLPREGLAYGYTF.

This chain connects TRBV5-1 to TRBJ1-1; 7 positions match TRBD1. Germline-derived CDR1 and CDR2 are SGHRS and YFSETQ. The CDR3 extends over 15 amino acids. Trimming cost V 0 bases and J 6 bases; bases outside gene matches: 8. CDR3 sequence: CASSLVLTGDAEAFF. In DNA, the CDR3 is TGCGCCAGCAGCTTGGTTCTCACAGGGGACGCTGAAGCTTTCTTT. The full variable domain, with the rest looked up from reference TRBV5-1 and TRBJ1-1, is KAGVTQTPRYLIKTRGQQVTLSCSPISGHRSVSWYQQTPGQGLQFLFEYFSETQRNKGNFPGRFSGRQFSNSRSEMNVSTLELGDSALYLCASSLVLTGDAEAFFGQGTRLTVV.

The sample holds one count of this clone. The V call is TRBV19, the J call TRBJ2-4, with 9 nucleotides matching TRBD1. CDR1 is LNHDA and CDR2 is SQIVND in the germline V gene (reference sequence). V dropped 6 bases and J dropped 0; count of bases not matched to a gene: 9. The CDR3 is made up of 17 amino acids. CDR3 in DNA: TGTGCCAGTAGCCCGGACAGGGGTTTCGGAGCCAAAAACATTCAGTACTTC. Its translation is CASSPDRGFGAKNIQYF.

The rearrangement uses TRBV9 and TRBJ2-4, with 7 bases fitting TRBD1. The CDR3 runs to 15 residues. V was pared by 3 bases and J by 5 bases, with 8 bases of the junction left unmatched. In germline, CDR1 is SGDLS, CDR2 YYNGEE. CDR3 in DNA: TGTGCCAGCAGCGGGCAGGGGGTAGAAGAAAACATTCAGTACTTC. Residues: CASSGQGVEENIQYF.

This clone was detected many times. The gene calls are TRBV6-4 and TRBJ2-3; 11 nucleotides agree with TRBD2. Germline loops: CDR1 MRHNA, CDR2 SNTAGT. The CDR3 contains 14 residues. With 5 bases clipped from V and 4 bases from J, the junction kept 2 bases outside the gene matches. Here the CDR3 DNA reads TGTGCCAGCAGTACTAGCGGGGGCCCAGATACGCAGTATTTT. Residues: CASSTSGGPDTQYF.

This clone was found once. DNA of the CDR3: TGTGCCACCAGTGATTTTCGAGGACAGGGGAGGGTGTATGAGCAGTTCTTC. Translation: CATSDFRGQGRVYEQFF. The chain combines TRBV24-1 with TRBJ2-1; 9 positions agree with TRBD1. CDR1 and CDR2 (germline): KGHDR, SFDVKD. Losses at the gene ends were 1 base for V and 8 bases for J; bases not matched to a gene: 11. This CDR3 is built from 17 residues.

The CDR3 region is CASSLVRGSNQPQHF. The CDR3 DNA reads TGTGCCAGCAGCTTAGTGCGGGGGAGCAATCAGCCCCAGCATTTT. The chain combines TRBV7-2 with TRBJ1-5; perhaps TRBD1 as D (5 bases). The CDR3 spans 15 residues. Germline values: CDR1 SGHTA, CDR2 FQGNSA. V lost 1 base to trimming and J lost 1 base, with 8 bases between them.

The CDR3 bases are TGTGCCAGCAGGAAGCCGGGACTCAAGAACACCGGGGAGCTGTTTTTT. Translating it yields CASRKPGLKNTGELFF. The chain uses TRBV21-1 and TRBJ2-2; the D call TRBD2 from the table was never checked on the DNA. TRBV21-1 is tagged as a pseudogene. CDR3 length: 16 residues.

The J gene is TRBJ2-7, the V gene TRBV24-1; D might be TRBD2 (5 bases). Trimming removed 7 bases at V and 6 bases at J, with 6 bases between. The length of the CDR3 is 10 residues. The germline V gene has CDR1 KGHDR and CDR2 SFDVKD. The CDR3 sequence is CATRRGEQYV. CDR3 DNA: TGTGCCACCAGACGGGGCGAGCAGTACGTC.

The rearrangement links TRBV11-2 to TRBJ1-2, with TRBD1 as a possible D gene (5 bases). V was shortened by 5 bases and J by 4 bases, with 14 bases between the two germline ends. This CDR3 is 14 amino acids long. Per germline, CDR1 SGHAT and CDR2 FQNNGV. Here the CDR3 reads CASSLAGGTYGYTF. CDR3 DNA: TGTGCCAGCAGCCTGGCGGGGGGGACCTATGGCTACACCTTC. Full variable domain (outside the CDR3, taken from reference TRBV11-2 and TRBJ1-2): EAGVAQSPRYKIIEKRQSVAFWCNPISGHATLYWYQQILGQGPKLLIQFQNNGVVDDSQLPKDRFSAERLKGVDSTLKIQPAKLEDSAVYLCASSLAGGTYGYTFGSGTRLTVV.